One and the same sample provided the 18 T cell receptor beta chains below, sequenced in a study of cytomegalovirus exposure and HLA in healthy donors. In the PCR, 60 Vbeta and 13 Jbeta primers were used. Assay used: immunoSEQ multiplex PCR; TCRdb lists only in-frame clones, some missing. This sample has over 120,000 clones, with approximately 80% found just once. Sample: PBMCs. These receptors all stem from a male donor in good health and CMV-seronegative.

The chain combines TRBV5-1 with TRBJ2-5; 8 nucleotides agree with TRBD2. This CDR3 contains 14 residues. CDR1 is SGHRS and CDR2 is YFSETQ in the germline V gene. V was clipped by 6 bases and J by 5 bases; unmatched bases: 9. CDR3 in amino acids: CASTSGSSTETQYF. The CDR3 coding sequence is TGCGCCAGCACTAGCGGGTCCAGCACGGAGACCCAGTACTTC.

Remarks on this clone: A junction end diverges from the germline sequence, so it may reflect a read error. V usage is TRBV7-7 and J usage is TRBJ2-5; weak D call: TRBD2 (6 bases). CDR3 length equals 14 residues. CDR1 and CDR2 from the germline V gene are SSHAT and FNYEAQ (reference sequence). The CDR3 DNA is TGTGCTAGCAGCCTAACCGGGAGACAAGAGACCCAGTACTTC. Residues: CASSLTGRQETQYF.

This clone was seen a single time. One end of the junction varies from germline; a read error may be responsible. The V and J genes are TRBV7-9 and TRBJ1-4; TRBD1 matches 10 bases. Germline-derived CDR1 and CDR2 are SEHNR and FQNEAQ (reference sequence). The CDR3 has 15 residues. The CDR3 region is CSSSRRTGGDEKLFF. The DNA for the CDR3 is TGTTCCAGCAGCCGTCGGACAGGGGGAGACGAAAAACTGTTTTTT.

The CDR3 nucleotides are TGTGCCAGTAACTTTGGGGTAGCGGGGCTCTACAATGAGCAGTTCTTC. This codes for CASNFGVAGLYNEQFF. The genes are TRBV13 and TRBJ2-1; 8 bases agree with TRBD2. Trimming removed 9 bases from V and 3 bases from J; junction bases left unmatched: 13. This CDR3 region has 16 residues. Germline CDR1 PRHDT, CDR2 FYEKMQ (reference sequence).

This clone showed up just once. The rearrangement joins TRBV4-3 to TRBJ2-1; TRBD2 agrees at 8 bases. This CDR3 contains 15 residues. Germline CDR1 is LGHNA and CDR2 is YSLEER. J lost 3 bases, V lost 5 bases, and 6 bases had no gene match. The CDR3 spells CASSKSGGHYNEQFF. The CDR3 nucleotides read TGCGCCAGCAGCAAGAGCGGGGGACACTACAATGAGCAGTTCTTC.

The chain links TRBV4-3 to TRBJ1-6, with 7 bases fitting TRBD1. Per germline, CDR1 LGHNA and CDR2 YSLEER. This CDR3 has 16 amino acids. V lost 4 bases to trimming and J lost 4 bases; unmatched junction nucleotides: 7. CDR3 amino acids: CASSPSGTDYNSPLHF. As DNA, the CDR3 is TGCGCCAGCAGCCCCTCCGGGACAGATTATAATTCACCCCTCCACTTT.

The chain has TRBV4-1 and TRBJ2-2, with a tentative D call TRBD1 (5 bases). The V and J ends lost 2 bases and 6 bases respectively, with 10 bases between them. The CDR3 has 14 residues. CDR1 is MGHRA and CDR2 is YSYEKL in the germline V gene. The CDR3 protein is CASSQLPGSGELFF. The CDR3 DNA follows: TGCGCCAGCAGCCAATTACCAGGGTCCGGGGAGCTGTTTTTT.

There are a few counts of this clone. The CDR3 protein is CATSETISTGPQETQYF. CDR3 nucleotides: TGTGCCACCAGTGAAACGATATCCACAGGGCCTCAAGAGACCCAGTACTTC. This sequence joins TRBV15 and TRBJ2-5; D is possibly TRBD1 (6 bases). The V end was cut by 6 bases, the J end by 2 bases, with 22 bases between. Per the germline V gene, CDR1 is LNHNV and CDR2 is YYDKDF (reference sequence). The length of the CDR3 is 17 residues.

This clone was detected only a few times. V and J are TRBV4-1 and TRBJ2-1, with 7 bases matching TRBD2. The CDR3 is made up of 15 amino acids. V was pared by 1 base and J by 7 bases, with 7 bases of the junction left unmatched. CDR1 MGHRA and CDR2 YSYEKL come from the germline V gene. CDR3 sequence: CASSQVIQRGNEQFF. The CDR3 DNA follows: TGCGCCAGCAGCCAAGTTATCCAGCGGGGTAATGAGCAGTTCTTC.

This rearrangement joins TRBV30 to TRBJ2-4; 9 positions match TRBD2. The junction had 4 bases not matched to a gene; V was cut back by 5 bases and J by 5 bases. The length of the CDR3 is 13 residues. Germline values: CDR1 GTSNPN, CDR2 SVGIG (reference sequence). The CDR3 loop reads CAWGGRGENIQYF. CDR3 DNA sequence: TGTGCCTGGGGCGGGAGGGGTGAAAACATTCAGTACTTC.

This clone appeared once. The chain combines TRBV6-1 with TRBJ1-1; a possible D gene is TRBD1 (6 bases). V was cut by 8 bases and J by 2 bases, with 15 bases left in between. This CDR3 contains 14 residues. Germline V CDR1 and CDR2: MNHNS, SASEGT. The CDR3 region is CASGWTDTNTEAFF. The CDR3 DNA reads TGTGCCAGCGGTTGGACAGACACTAACACTGAAGCTTTCTTT.

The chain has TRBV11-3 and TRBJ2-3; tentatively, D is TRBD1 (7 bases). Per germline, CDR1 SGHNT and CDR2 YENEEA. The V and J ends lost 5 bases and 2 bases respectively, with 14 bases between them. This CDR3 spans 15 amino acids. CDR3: CASSQGGVDTDTQYF. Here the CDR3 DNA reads TGTGCCAGCAGCCAGGGGGGAGTAGACACAGATACGCAGTATTTT. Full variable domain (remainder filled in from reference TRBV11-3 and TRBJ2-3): EAGVVQSPRYKIIEKKQPVAFWCNPISGHNTLYWYLQNLGQGPELLIRYENEEAVDDSQLPKDRFSAERLKGVDSTLKIQPAELGDSAVYLCASSQGGVDTDTQYFGPGTRLTVL.

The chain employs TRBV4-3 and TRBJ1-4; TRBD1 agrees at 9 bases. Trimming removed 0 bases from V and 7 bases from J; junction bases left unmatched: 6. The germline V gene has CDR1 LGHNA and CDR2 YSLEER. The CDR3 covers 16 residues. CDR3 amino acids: CASSQDSGTGPEKLFF. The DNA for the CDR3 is TGCGCCAGCAGCCAAGATAGCGGGACAGGGCCTGAAAAACTGTTTTTT.

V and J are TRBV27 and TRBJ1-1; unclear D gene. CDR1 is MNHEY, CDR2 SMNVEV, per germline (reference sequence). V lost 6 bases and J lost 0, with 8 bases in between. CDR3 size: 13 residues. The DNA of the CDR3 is TGTGCCAGCAGCCTAGCTATGAACACTGAAGCTTTCTTT. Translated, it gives CASSLAMNTEAFF.

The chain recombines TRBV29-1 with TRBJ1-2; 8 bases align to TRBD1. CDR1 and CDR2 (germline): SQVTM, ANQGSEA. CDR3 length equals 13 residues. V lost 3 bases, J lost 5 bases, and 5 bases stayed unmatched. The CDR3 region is CSVEGGQGYGYTF. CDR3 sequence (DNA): TGCAGCGTTGAGGGAGGACAGGGATATGGCTACACCTTC.

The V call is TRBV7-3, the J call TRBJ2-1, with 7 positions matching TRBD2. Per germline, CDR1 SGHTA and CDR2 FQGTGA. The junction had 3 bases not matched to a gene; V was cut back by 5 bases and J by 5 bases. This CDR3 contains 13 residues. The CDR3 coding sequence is TGTGCCAGCAGCGTGGGGGGGGACAATGAGCAGTTCTTC. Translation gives CASSVGGDNEQFF.

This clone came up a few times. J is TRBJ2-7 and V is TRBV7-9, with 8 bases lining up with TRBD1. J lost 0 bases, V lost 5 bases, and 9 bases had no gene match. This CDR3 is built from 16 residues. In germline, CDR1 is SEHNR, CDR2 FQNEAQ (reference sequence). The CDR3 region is CASSKTGTGPSYEQYF. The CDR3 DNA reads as TGTGCCAGCAGCAAGACCGGGACAGGACCCTCCTACGAGCAGTACTTC. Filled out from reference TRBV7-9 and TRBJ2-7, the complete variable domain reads DTGVSQNPRHKITKRGQNVTFRCDPISEHNRLYWYRQTLGQGPEFLTYFQNEAQLEKSRLLSDRFSAERPKGSFSTLEIQRTEQGDSAMYLCASSKTGTGPSYEQYFGPGTRLTVT.

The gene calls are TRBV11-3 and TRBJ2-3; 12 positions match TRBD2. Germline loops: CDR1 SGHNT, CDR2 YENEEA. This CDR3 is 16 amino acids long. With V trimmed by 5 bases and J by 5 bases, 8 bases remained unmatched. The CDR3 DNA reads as TGTGCCAGCAGCAAGACTAGCGGGAGTACGAAAGATACGCAGTATTTT. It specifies CASSKTSGSTKDTQYF.